Shown below are 29 T cell receptor beta chains from a single sample sequenced in a study of CD8+CD57+ T cells in acquired aplastic anemia. The use of genomic DNA as template underpinned the TCR beta VDJ and CDR3 profiling. TCRdb re-called the reads through MiXCR, storing one row per CDR3 protein. The sample consists of 200,000 to 300,000 distinct CDR3 sequences, 82% of them appearing once. The patients chosen for sequencing had shown expansion of CD8+CD57+ cells (detected by flow cytometry). The sequencing input was sorted CD4+, CD8+, or CD8+CD57+ T cells (not recorded which) from PBMCs. These receptors all stem from a human donor with aplastic anemia.

The CDR3 here is CSARISTGTTEKLFF. The DNA of the CDR3 is TGCAGTGCTAGAATCAGTACAGGGACCACTGAAAAACTGTTTTTT. J is TRBJ1-4 and V is TRBV20-1, with D possibly matching TRBD1 (6 bases). V lost 2 bases and J 7 bases, leaving 17 bases between the germline ends. The germline CDR1 and CDR2 sequences are DFQATT and SNEGSKA (reference sequence). This CDR3 comprises 15 residues.

The table lists this clonotype with a few counts. The CDR3 DNA reads as TGTGCCAGCAGCTTGGCTAGGGGTTCCACAGATACGCAGTATTTT. Translation gives CASSLARGSTDTQYF. This sequence joins TRBV7-2 and TRBJ2-3, with D perhaps matching TRBD1 (5 bases). The ends were cut back, 3 bases at V and 2 bases at J, with 12 bases in the middle. In germline, CDR1 is SGHTA, CDR2 FQGNSA. CDR3 length: 15 residues.

The chain employs TRBV9 and TRBJ2-7; D may be TRBD1 or TRBD2 (5 bases each). In germline, CDR1 is SGDLS, CDR2 YYNGEE. CDR3 length: 13 amino acids. Trimming left V 7 bases short and J 7 bases short, with 18 bases between. The CDR3 region is CASGDRMWREQYF. The CDR3 DNA follows: TGTGCCAGCGGGGACCGAATGTGGCGTGAGCAGTACTTC.

The chain employs TRBV24-1 and TRBJ1-1, with D perhaps TRBD1 (5 bases). The CDR3 spans 14 residues. V was trimmed by 0 bases and J by 10 bases, leaving 14 bases between them. Per germline, CDR1 KGHDR and CDR2 SFDVKD. DNA of the CDR3: TGTGCCACCAGTGATTTGGGGACTCCAAGAGGAGCTTTCTTT. This gives the protein CATSDLGTPRGAFF.

The chain recombines TRBV15 with TRBJ1-2; 7 bases map to TRBD1. Trimming took 0 bases from V and 8 from J; bases not matched to a gene: 3. Germline V gene data show CDR1 as LNHNV and CDR2 as YYDKDF (reference sequence). CDR3 length: 13 amino acids. Written as DNA, the CDR3 is TGTGCCACCAGCAGAGACCTACAGGGGGGCTACACCTTC. Translation gives CATSRDLQGGYTF.

A remark on this clonotype: The conserved final phenylalanine or tryptophan is absent from the CDR3, which likely points to a read error. The DNA is omitted, as the CDR3 cannot be located on it reliably, and the CDR3 follows TCRdb's listing. The chain carries TRBV24-1 and TRBJ2-1; TRBD2, the table's D call, lacks a check against the DNA. 14 amino acids form the CDR3, both terminal residues included. Germline V lookup: CDR1 KGHDR, CDR2 SFDVKD. The CDR3 region is CATGTSGSRDEQTL.

The chain recombines TRBV7-2 with TRBJ1-2; 10 bases are a match to TRBD1. V was pared by 3 bases and J by 12 bases, with 13 bases of the junction left unmatched. CDR3 length: 15 residues. Germline V gene data show CDR1 as SGHTA and CDR2 as FQGNSA. The CDR3 nucleotides read TGTGCCAGCAGCTTGACAGGGGGCGCCGACTCTGGGAACACCTTC. Its protein is CASSLTGGADSGNTF. The whole variable domain, filled in from reference TRBV7-2 and TRBJ1-2, reads GAGVSQSPSNKVTEKGKDVELRCDPISGHTALYWYRQSLGQGLEFLIYFQGNSAPDKSGLPSDRFSAERTGGSVSTLTIQRTQQEDSAVYLCASSLTGGADSGNTFGSGTRLTVV.

V usage is TRBV25-1 and J usage is TRBJ1-6, with 9 bases fitting TRBD1. Per the germline V gene, CDR1 is MGHDK and CDR2 is SYGVNS. The V and J ends lost 5 bases and 10 bases, in that order; junction bases with no gene match: 9. The CDR3 runs to 15 residues. In DNA, the CDR3 is TGTGCCAGCAGTCAGACCGGGACAGGGTTGTCACCCCTCCACTTT. Its protein is CASSQTGTGLSPLHF.

CDR3 amino acids: CASSLLLDTGELFF. The DNA of the CDR3 is TGCGCCAGCAGCTTGCTTCTGGACACCGGGGAGCTGTTTTTT. The V gene is TRBV5-1, the J gene TRBJ2-2; D is unresolved. Germline V gene lookup returns CDR1 SGHRS and CDR2 YFSETQ. V was trimmed by 1 base and J by 3 bases, leaving 7 bases between them. The CDR3 spans 14 residues.

In this sample, this clonotype turned up once. Germline and junction disagree at one end, which may indicate a read error. V usage is TRBV7-8 and J usage is TRBJ1-2; D might be TRBD1 (5 bases). CDR3 size: 16 residues. Germline V gene data show CDR1 as SGHVS and CDR2 as FQNEAQ. The DNA of the CDR3 is TGTGCCAGCAGCTTAGGGGGGAAAGGGGTGAGTTATGCCTACACCTTC. It translates to CASSLGGKGVSYAYTF. Based on the CDR3 plus reference TRBV7-8 and TRBJ1-2, the full variable domain is GAGVSQSPRYKVAKRGQDVALRCDPISGHVSLFWYQQALGQGPEFLTYFQNEAQLDKSGLPSDRFFAERPEGSVSTLKIQRTQQEDSAVYLCASSLGGKGVSYAYTFGSGTRLTVV.

The V and J genes are TRBV19 and TRBJ1-2; tentative D call: TRBD1 (5 bases). The germline V gene encodes CDR1 LNHDA and CDR2 SQIVND (reference sequence). The length of the CDR3 is 15 residues. V was cut by 1 base and J by 12 bases, with 21 bases left in between. The DNA for the CDR3 is TGTGCCAGTAGTATAGCTAGGGGAGCCTACAATGGGCACACCTTC. It encodes CASSIARGAYNGHTF.

The J gene is TRBJ2-3, the V gene TRBV7-8; D might be TRBD1 or TRBD2, each matching 6 bases. This CDR3 contains 13 residues. V shed 8 bases and J shed 13 bases, with 22 bases lying between them. Germline assignment: CDR1 SGHVS and CDR2 FQNEAQ. The CDR3 region has the DNA TGTGCCAGCGGGGACGGGGGCGGAGATGCGAAGTATTTT. As protein: CASGDGGGDAKYF. The full variable domain, in which reference TRBV7-8 and TRBJ2-3 provide the parts outside the CDR3, is GAGVSQSPRYKVAKRGQDVALRCDPISGHVSLFWYQQALGQGPEFLTYFQNEAQLDKSGLPSDRFFAERPEGSVSTLKIQRTQQEDSAVYLCASGDGGGDAKYFGPGTRLTVL.

The chain joins TRBV19 to TRBJ2-1; the match to TRBD1 covers 7 bases. The CDR3 consists of 16 residues. CDR1 is LNHDA and CDR2 is SQIVND in the germline V gene (reference sequence). Trimming took 8 bases from V and 8 from J; bases not matched to a gene: 18. DNA of the CDR3: TGTGCCAGTTCCTCTGCAAGAAGCAGGGGGAGCGATGAGCAGTTCTTC. Translated: CASSSARSRGSDEQFF.

The chain is built from TRBV2 and TRBJ2-2; 7 bases are shared with TRBD2. The CDR3 extends over 15 amino acids. V trimming: 4 bases; J trimming: 2 bases; junction bases outside the gene matches: 4. Germline V lookup: CDR1 SNHLY, CDR2 FYNNEI. The CDR3 protein is CASSGSGENTGELFF. CDR3 coding DNA: TGTGCCAGCAGTGGGAGCGGGGAAAACACCGGGGAGCTGTTTTTT.

Worth noting for this clonotype: The conserved phenylalanine or tryptophan is not found at the CDR3 terminus, so this likely reflects a read error. Because the CDR3's place on the DNA is in doubt, the DNA is left out and the CDR3 is given as listed by TCRdb. This chain uses TRBV2 with TRBJ1-5. Per germline, CDR1 SNHLY and CDR2 FYNNEI. The CDR3 has 13 amino acids, counting both end residues. The CDR3 is CASSHTETNHQQL.

On this clonotype: Sequence at one end of the junction differs from germline and may be a read error. The rearrangement uses TRBV11-3 and TRBJ2-5; 7 nucleotides agree with TRBD1. The V gene's germline CDR1 is SGHNT and CDR2 YENEEA. This CDR3 is built from 14 residues. In nucleotides, the CDR3 is TGTGCCAACAGCTTAGCTCTGACAGGGAACACTGAAGCCTTC. It yields the protein CANSLALTGNTEAF.

As for this clonotype: A read error may produce the germline difference seen at one junction end. The gene calls are TRBV7-9 and TRBJ2-3; 7 bases fit TRBD2. The CDR3 loop spans 13 amino acids. From germline, CDR1 is SEHNR and CDR2 FQNEAQ (reference sequence). The CDR3 sequence: CASSTRAGVDEQF. The CDR3 nucleotides read TGTGCCAGCAGCACCCGGGCGGGGGTGGATGAGCAGTTC.

In nucleotides, the CDR3 is TGTGCCAGCAGCTTAGCTGGAGGGTCCAATAAGCGGTATACCTTC. This gives the protein CASSLAGGSNKRYTF. The chain has TRBV7-8 and TRBJ1-2; D remains ambiguous. CDR1 SGHVS and CDR2 FQNEAQ come from the germline V gene. Trimming left V 0 bases short and J 14 bases short, with 22 bases between. This CDR3 is built from 15 residues.

A note on this clonotype: Germline is not matched at one junction end, which may reflect a read error. This chain joins TRBV7-8 and TRBJ2-3; 9 bases align to TRBD2. The CDR3 has 14 residues. Germline V gives CDR1 SGHVS, CDR2 FQNEAQ. CDR3: CASSLGSGRTDTQF. The CDR3 DNA sequence: TGTGCCAGCAGCTTAGGTAGCGGGAGAACAGATACGCAGTTT.

This clonotype was counted only a few times. An end of the junction does not agree with germline; a read error may underlie this. The CDR3 reads CASSHAGTHPQHF. The CDR3 DNA sequence: TGCGCCAGCAGCCACGCAGGCACTCATCCCCAGCATTTT. The genes are TRBV2 and TRBJ1-5; D is undetermined. The CDR3 is made up of 13 amino acids. Looked up from germline, CDR1 is SNHLY and CDR2 is FYNNEI.

Worth noting for this clonotype: An end of the junction differs from the germline gene, which may be a read error. This sequence joins TRBV7-8 and TRBJ2-3; a weak D match, TRBD2 (6 bases). This CDR3 is 13 amino acids long. Germline V gene lookup returns CDR1 SGHVS and CDR2 FQNEAQ. The CDR3 protein is CASGDGGADNKQF. The CDR3 nucleotides read TGTGCCAGCGGGGACGGGGGAGCAGATAATAAGCAGTTT.

Concerning this clonotype: The CDR3 carries no conserved terminal phenylalanine or tryptophan, so it likely arises from a read error. The DNA is left out, because the CDR3 cannot be placed on it with certainty; the CDR3 is given as TCRdb lists it. The V call is TRBV2, the J call TRBJ1-1. CDR1 and CDR2 (germline): SNHLY, FYNNEI. With termini counted, the CDR3 has 15 amino acids. This CDR3 reads CASSLDLRGNPEAFV.

The chain uses TRBV5-1 and TRBJ1-5; 11 nucleotides agree with TRBD1. Trimming took 6 bases from V and 12 from J; bases not matched to a gene: 8. There are 13 residues in the CDR3. Germline CDR1 is SGHRS and CDR2 is YFSETQ. The CDR3 nucleotides read TGCGCCAGCAAGGGGACAGGGGGTCGATACCAGCATTTT. Its protein product is CASKGTGGRYQHF.

V gene TRBV7-3 combines with J gene TRBJ1-6; D is undetermined. This CDR3 spans 14 amino acids. Germline CDR1 is SGHTA and CDR2 is FQGTGA. The V and J ends lost 3 bases and 7 bases respectively, with 10 bases between them. Written as DNA, the CDR3 is TGTGCCAGCAGCTTGGACGGACTAAATTCACCCCTCCACTTT. As protein: CASSLDGLNSPLHF.

The rearrangement links TRBV7-3 to TRBJ2-1; 8 bases map to TRBD2. CDR1 is SGHTA and CDR2 is FQGTGA in the germline V gene. With V trimmed by 2 bases and J by 14 bases, 14 bases remained unmatched. The CDR3 contains 15 residues. CDR3 sequence reads: CASSLSGGGQDEEFF. Written as DNA, the CDR3 is TGTGCCAGCAGCTTATCAGGCGGGGGGCAAGATGAAGAGTTCTTC.

This chain joins TRBV7-9 and TRBJ1-1, with D perhaps matching TRBD1 (5 bases). The V end was cut by 1 base, the J end by 1 base, with 10 bases between. This CDR3 spans 15 amino acids. CDR1 SEHNR and CDR2 FQNEAQ come from the germline V gene (reference sequence). CDR3 DNA: TGTGCCAGCAGCTTAGAAGAGACAGAGAACACTGAAGCTTTCTTT. This encodes CASSLEETENTEAFF.

Remarks on this clonotype: The CDR3 does not end in the conserved phenylalanine or tryptophan, so this is likely a read error. The limits of the CDR3 on the DNA are not certain, so only TCRdb's listed CDR3 is given. The J gene is TRBJ2-5, the V gene TRBV2; the table assigns TRBD1, which was not confirmed against the DNA. The germline CDR1 and CDR2 sequences are SNHLY and FYNNEI. Ends included, the CDR3 has 15 residues. The CDR3 sequence: CASGARGTGGETLYL.

The rearrangement uses TRBV7-3 and TRBJ2-7, with TRBD1 matching 7 bases. Germline CDR1 and CDR2: SGHTA and FQGTGA. The CDR3 runs 18 residues. V gave up 8 bases and J gave up 4 bases; unmatched junction bases: 23. The CDR3 sequence is CASSIQPDGTALSYEQYV. As DNA, the CDR3 is TGTGCCAGCTCCATTCAGCCCGACGGGACAGCCCTCTCATACGAGCAGTACGTC.

The chain uses TRBV7-6 and TRBJ1-1; unclear D gene. The CDR3 totals 13 residues. V was clipped by 1 base and J by 4 bases, with 7 bases between them. CDR1 is SGHVS, CDR2 FNYEAQ, per germline. The CDR3 sequence: CASSLGQSTEAFF. CDR3 sequence (DNA): TGTGCCAGCAGCTTAGGACAAAGCACTGAAGCTTTCTTT.